These 22 T cell receptor beta chains were sequenced from one sample in a study of T-cell memory formation after mild COVID-19. TCRdb reanalysed the 5' RACE reads using MiXCR and keeps one entry per CDR3 protein. The sample includes roughly 450,000 distinct CDR3 sequences, around a sixth of them seen just once. What was sequenced was PBMCs or a T cell subset sorted from them (not recorded which). The receptors originated from an adult woman who had mild COVID-19 (a few samples of this study predate the infection). Cell type and time point are not known.

Turning to this clonotype: The junction departs from the called germline gene at one end, perhaps through a read error. The V call is TRBV6-6, the J call TRBJ2-1; no reliable D call. The CDR3 has 16 amino acids. Germline V lookup: CDR1 MNHNY, CDR2 SVGAGI (reference sequence). The CDR3 region is CDSSYSPVGLYNEQFF. CDR3 DNA sequence: TGTGACAGCAGTTACTCCCCGGTGGGCCTCTACAATGAGCAGTTCTTC.

The rearrangement links TRBV6-6 to TRBJ1-5; perhaps TRBD1 as D (6 bases). V was clipped by 4 bases and J by 3 bases, with 13 bases between them. This CDR3 contains 15 residues. Germline V CDR1 and CDR2: MNHNY, SVGAGI (reference sequence). The CDR3 loop reads CASSSQDSFNQPQHF. Here the CDR3 DNA reads TGTGCCAGCAGTTCCCAGGACAGCTTCAATCAGCCCCAGCATTTT.

This chain links TRBV24-1 with TRBJ2-1, with 9 bases aligning to TRBD2. CDR3 size: 17 residues. The V gene's germline CDR1 is KGHDR and CDR2 SFDVKD. V lost 0 bases, J lost 6 bases, and 8 bases stayed unmatched. Written as DNA, the CDR3 is TGTGCCACCAGTGATTTGGGCGCGGGAGGGCCATCCAATGAGCAGTTCTTC. Translation gives CATSDLGAGGPSNEQFF.

The chain is built from TRBV21-1 and TRBJ1-5. TRBV21-1 is labeled a pseudogene. The CDR3 is 19 residues long. The CDR3 sequence: CASSKEWPNRHRSNQPQHF. The DNA of the CDR3 is TGTGCCAGCAGCAAAGAGTGGCCCAACAGACACCGTAGCAATCAGCCCCAGCATTTT.

This clonotype has a handful of counts. At one of its ends the junction is not consistent with the germline gene, which may arise from a read error. The rearrangement joins TRBV20-1 to TRBJ2-1; TRBD2 agrees at 15 bases. Looked up from germline, CDR1 is DFQATT and CDR2 is SNEGSKA (reference sequence). The CDR3 is 17 residues long. The CDR3: CSARGLAGGRTGNEQFF. The CDR3 DNA is TGCAGTGCCAGAGGACTAGCGGGAGGGCGAACAGGGAATGAGCAGTTCTTC.

A few counts support this clonotype. This sequence joins TRBV12-3 or TRBV12-4 and TRBJ2-5, with 7 bases that match TRBD2. This CDR3 spans 15 amino acids. The V gene end was trimmed by 3 bases and the J gene end by 5 bases; junction bases not matched to a gene: 9. DNA for the CDR3: TGTGCCAGCAGTTTCGGCTGGGGGGGGGAGGAGACCCAGTACTTC. Its protein is CASSFGWGGEETQYF.

This clonotype has at least ten counts. The chain recombines TRBV5-5 with TRBJ2-2, with D possibly being TRBD2 (5 bases). Germline V gives CDR1 SGHKS, CDR2 YYEKEE (reference sequence). The CDR3 is 13 amino acids. V gave up 4 bases and J gave up 6 bases, with 10 bases separating them. CDR3 loop: CASSRTVAGELFF. In DNA form, the CDR3 reads TGTGCCAGCAGCCGGACTGTGGCCGGGGAGCTGTTTTTT.

The chain uses TRBV9 and TRBJ2-1, with 8 bases lining up with TRBD2. CDR1 SGDLS and CDR2 YYNGEE come from the germline V gene. Trimming cost V 2 bases and J 3 bases; bases outside gene matches: 7. This CDR3 spans 16 amino acids. The CDR3 DNA reads as TGTGCCAGCAGCGTTTCCCTCCGGGAGGGCTACAATGAGCAGTTCTTC. It codes for CASSVSLREGYNEQFF.

This clonotype was seen a few times. V and J are TRBV11-2 and TRBJ1-2; no clear D gene. This CDR3 is 16 amino acids long. In germline, CDR1 is SGHAT, CDR2 FQNNGV. V lost 1 base and J 2 bases, leaving 14 bases between the germline ends. The CDR3 is CASSLGPRTGNYGYTF. The CDR3 DNA reads as TGTGCCAGCAGCTTAGGGCCTAGGACGGGCAACTATGGCTACACCTTC.

The chain employs TRBV3-1 and TRBJ1-2; 9 nucleotides align to TRBD1. The V and J ends lost 4 bases and 2 bases, in that order; junction bases with no gene match: 5. CDR1 LGHDT and CDR2 YNNKEL come from the germline V gene (reference sequence). The CDR3 sequence is 15 residues long. Here the CDR3 reads CASSLQGAQNYGYTF. CDR3 bases: TGTGCCAGCAGCCTACAGGGGGCGCAGAACTATGGCTACACCTTC. The full variable domain, completed using reference TRBV3-1 and TRBJ1-2, is DTAVSQTPKYLVTQMGNDKSIKCEQNLGHDTMYWYKQDSKKFLKIMFSYNNKELIINETVPNRFSPKSPDKAHLNLHINSLELGDSAVYFCASSLQGAQNYGYTFGSGTRLTVV.

The rearrangement links TRBV7-2 to TRBJ2-4; 8 bases align to TRBD1. The length of the CDR3 is 17 residues. Germline V CDR1 and CDR2: SGHTA, FQGNSA. The J segment lost 2 bases and the V segment lost 3 bases, leaving 9 bases of the junction unmatched. CDR3 nucleotides: TGTGCCAGCAGCTTGACAGGGGTCAGTTACTCCAAAAACATTCAGTACTTC. Protein: CASSLTGVSYSKNIQYF.

V and J are TRBV7-6 and TRBJ2-1, with 9 bases matching TRBD2. The CDR3 loop spans 17 amino acids. V gave up 5 bases and J gave up 5 bases; unmatched junction bases: 13. Per the germline V gene, CDR1 is SGHVS and CDR2 is FNYEAQ. CDR3 region: CASSLTSATSGNNEQFF. The CDR3, as DNA: TGTGCCAGCAGCCTCACTTCTGCGACTAGCGGAAACAATGAGCAGTTCTTC.

The CDR3 region is CASYLGTAREAFF. DNA for the CDR3: TGTGCCAGCTACCTGGGGACAGCCAGGGAAGCTTTCTTT. This rearrangement joins TRBV6-5 to TRBJ1-1; 7 nucleotides agree with TRBD1. This CDR3 comprises 13 residues. The ends lost 8 bases at V and 8 bases at J; junction bases unmatched: 11. Per germline, CDR1 MNHEY and CDR2 SVGAGI.

This clonotype was counted many times. The chain carries TRBV6-2 or TRBV6-3 and TRBJ1-1; D unclear. From germline, CDR1 is MNHEY and CDR2 SVGEGT. The V gene lost 1 base and the J gene lost 1 base, with 4 bases spanning the gap. This CDR3 contains 13 residues. The CDR3 DNA reads as TGTGCCAGCAGTTACTTGCAGAACACTGAAGCTTTCTTT. This sequence encodes CASSYLQNTEAFF.

This clonotype was found a few times. The V gene is TRBV5-1, the J gene TRBJ2-3, with D perhaps TRBD1 or TRBD2 (5 bases each). This CDR3 comprises 15 residues. V lost 5 bases, J lost 0 bases, and 13 bases lay in between. From germline, CDR1 is SGHRS and CDR2 YFSETQ. The CDR3 sequence: CASSGGALSTDTQYF. Written as DNA, the CDR3 is TGCGCCAGCAGTGGGGGAGCCCTTAGCACAGATACGCAGTATTTT.

V and J are TRBV20-1 and TRBJ1-4; TRBD1 might be the D (5 bases). This CDR3 contains 14 residues. V was trimmed by 3 bases and J by 5 bases, leaving 13 bases between them. Germline V CDR1 and CDR2: DFQATT, SNEGSKA (reference sequence). DNA for the CDR3: TGCAGTGCTAGTCTTTGGGGGAGCAATGAAAAACTGTTTTTT. Its translation is CSASLWGSNEKLFF.

The chain is built from TRBV7-2 and TRBJ1-1; no definite D call. This CDR3 has 12 residues. Trimming removed 2 bases at V and 5 bases at J, with 6 bases between. CDR1 is SGHTA and CDR2 is FQGNSA in the germline V gene. This CDR3 reads CASSLPLTEAFF. The CDR3 nucleotides are TGTGCCAGCAGCTTACCTTTGACTGAAGCTTTCTTT.

This clonotype was observed a handful of times. This chain connects TRBV6-4 to TRBJ2-7, with D unresolved. The ends were cut back, 0 bases at V and 6 bases at J, with 9 bases in the middle. The CDR3 totals 13 residues. The germline V gene has CDR1 MRHNA and CDR2 SNTAGT. This CDR3 is CASSDSVVGEQYF. In DNA, the CDR3 is TGTGCCAGCAGTGACTCAGTGGTGGGCGAGCAGTACTTC.

Only a few counts were recorded for this clonotype. The chain has TRBV10-3 and TRBJ2-1; TRBD1 is a possible D gene (5 bases). The CDR3 loop spans 14 amino acids. V lost 6 bases and J 9 bases, leaving 18 bases between the germline ends. Germline CDR1 ENHRY, CDR2 SYGVKD. The CDR3 spells CAISAGQGLGEQFF. The CDR3, as DNA: TGTGCCATCAGCGCTGGCCAGGGTTTGGGTGAGCAGTTCTTC.

The rearrangement links TRBV7-2 to TRBJ2-7; TRBD2 aligns across 13 bases. This CDR3 is 15 amino acids long. From germline, CDR1 is SGHTA and CDR2 FQGNSA. V was clipped by 4 bases and J by 6 bases; unmatched bases: 6. In nucleotides, the CDR3 is TGTGCCAGCAGCTCCACTAGCGGGAGGGGGAGCGAGCAGTACTTC. Its translation: CASSSTSGRGSEQYF.

This clonotype was seen more than once but under ten times. This rearrangement joins TRBV24-1 to TRBJ2-5; a possible D gene is TRBD1 (5 bases). With 1 base removed from V and 1 base from J, the gap between germline ends came to 9 bases. Germline values: CDR1 KGHDR, CDR2 SFDVKD. CDR3 length: 15 residues. This chain's CDR3 is CATSDFTGPQETQYF. DNA of the CDR3: TGTGCCACCAGTGATTTCACAGGCCCCCAAGAGACCCAGTACTTC.

J is TRBJ1-5 and V is TRBV7-2; D call uncertain. The CDR3 has 15 amino acids. Germline lookup yields CDR1 SGHTA and CDR2 FQGNSA. Trimming stripped 3 bases from V and 1 base from J, with 10 bases between. The chain's CDR3 is CASSFDFISNQPQHF. In nucleotides, the CDR3 is TGTGCCAGCAGCTTTGACTTTATCAGCAATCAGCCCCAGCATTTT.